This T cell receptor (beta chain) was identified in a study of T-cell reconstitution after alpha-beta-depleted transplantation in children. Overall study findings and caveats: Certain patients had high TCRbeta diversity at day 60, and it came from recipient T cells and thymic progenitors that survived.

On this clonotype itself: Antigen specificity is unknown.

This sample's TCRbeta library carried unique molecular identifier barcodes. TCRdb recomputed calls from the PCR reads with MiXCR, one row per CDR3 protein. The table includes under 250,000 distinct CDR3 sequences, approximately 17% detected once. The sample consisted of PBMCs, mostly from graft donor cells, taken 360 days after TCRalphabeta/CD19-depleted stem cell transplant. The receptor was isolated from a male patient between 2 and 15 years old who had a stem cell transplant for acute lymphoblastic leukemia, so the T cells may come from the graft donor.

In nucleotides, the CDR3 is TGTGCCAGCAGTTACTCGATCCGCAAGAATGAGCAGTTCTTC. Protein: CASSYSIRKNEQFF. This chain joins TRBV6-5 and TRBJ2-1; D not resolved. V lost 0 bases to trimming and J lost 7 bases, with 10 bases between them. CDR3 length equals 14 residues. The germline V gene has CDR1 MNHEY and CDR2 SVGAGI.